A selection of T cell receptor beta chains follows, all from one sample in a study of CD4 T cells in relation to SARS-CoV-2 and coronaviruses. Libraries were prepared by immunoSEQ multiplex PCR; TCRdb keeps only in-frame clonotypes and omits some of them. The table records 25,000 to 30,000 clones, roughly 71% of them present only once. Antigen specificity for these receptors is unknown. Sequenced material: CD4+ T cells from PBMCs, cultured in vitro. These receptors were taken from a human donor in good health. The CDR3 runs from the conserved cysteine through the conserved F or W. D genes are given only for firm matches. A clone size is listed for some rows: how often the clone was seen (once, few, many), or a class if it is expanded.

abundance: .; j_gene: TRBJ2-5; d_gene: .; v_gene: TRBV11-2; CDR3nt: TGTGCCAGCAGCTTAGGGTTTTGGCAGACCAGCCAAGAGACCCAGTACTTC; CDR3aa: CASSLGFWQTSQETQYF
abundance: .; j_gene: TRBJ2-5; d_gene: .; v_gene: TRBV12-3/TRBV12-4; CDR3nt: TGTGCCAGCGAAGATGGGGGGGCCGGGACCCAGTACTTC; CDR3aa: CASEDGGAGTQYF
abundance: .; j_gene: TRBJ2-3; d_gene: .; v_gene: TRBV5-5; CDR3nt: TGTGCCAGCAGCTGGGAAGGCAGGGGAGGAGATACGCAGTATTTT; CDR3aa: CASSWEGRGGDTQYF
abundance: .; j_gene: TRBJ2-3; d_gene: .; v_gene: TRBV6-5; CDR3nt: TGTGCCAGCCGGCGGGCCAGCACAGATACGCAGTATTTT; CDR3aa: CASRRASTDTQYF
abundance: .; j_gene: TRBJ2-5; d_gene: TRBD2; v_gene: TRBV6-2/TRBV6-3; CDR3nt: TGTGCCAGCAGTACCGCGGTAGCGGGAGGGCCCGAGACCCAGTACTTC; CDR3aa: CASSTAVAGGPETQYF
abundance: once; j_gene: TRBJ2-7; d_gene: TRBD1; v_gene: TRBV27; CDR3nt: TGTGCCAGCAGTTTACGTGAACAGGGGCCCTACGAGCAGTACTTC; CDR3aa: CASSLREQGPYEQYF
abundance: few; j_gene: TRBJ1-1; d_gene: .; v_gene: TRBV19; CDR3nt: TGTGCCAGTAGTTTTACACAGAACACTGAAGCTTTCTTT; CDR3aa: CASSFTQNTEAFF
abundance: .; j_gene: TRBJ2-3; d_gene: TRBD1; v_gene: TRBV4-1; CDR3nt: TGCGCCAGCAGCCTCCGGGACAGGGGGCCTATAATGACAGATACGCAGTATTTT; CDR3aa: CASSLRDRGPIMTDTQYF
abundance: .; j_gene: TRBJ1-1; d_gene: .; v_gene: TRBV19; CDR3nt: TGTGCCAGTAGTATTCAAGGGGCGAACACTGAAGCTTTCTTT; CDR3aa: CASSIQGANTEAFF
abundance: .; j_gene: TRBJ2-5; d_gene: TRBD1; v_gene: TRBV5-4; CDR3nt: TGTGCCAGCAGCTTGATGGGACAGGCGGAGACCCAGTACTTC; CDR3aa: CASSLMGQAETQYF
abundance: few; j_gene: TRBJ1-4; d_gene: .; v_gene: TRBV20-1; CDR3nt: TGCAGTGCTAGTTTCAGGAATGAAAAACTGTTTTTT; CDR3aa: CSASFRNEKLFF
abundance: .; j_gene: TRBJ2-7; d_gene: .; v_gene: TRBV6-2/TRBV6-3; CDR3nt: TGTGCCAGCAGTTACTCCTCCGGGGCCGTCTCCTACGAGCAGTACTTC; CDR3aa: CASSYSSGAVSYEQYF
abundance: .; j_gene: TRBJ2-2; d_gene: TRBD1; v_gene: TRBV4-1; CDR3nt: TGCGCCAGCAGCCAAGACAGGGGGCGAACCGGGGAGCTGTTTTTT; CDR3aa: CASSQDRGRTGELFF
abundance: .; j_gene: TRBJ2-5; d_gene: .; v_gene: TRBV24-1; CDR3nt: TGTGCCACCAGTGACCTGGGGGAGGCCCAGTACTTC; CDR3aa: CATSDLGEAQYF
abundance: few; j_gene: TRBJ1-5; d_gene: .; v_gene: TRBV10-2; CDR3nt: TGCGCCAGCAGTGAGCGACTAAATAGCAATCAGCCCCAGCATTTT; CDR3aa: CASSERLNSNQPQHF
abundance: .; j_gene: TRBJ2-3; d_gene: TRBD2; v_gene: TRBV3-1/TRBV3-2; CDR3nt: TGTGCCAGCAGCCAAGGCGGGAGCCTCACAGATACGCAGTATTTT; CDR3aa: CASSQGGSLTDTQYF
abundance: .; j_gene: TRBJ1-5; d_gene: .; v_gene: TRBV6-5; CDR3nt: TGTGCCAGTGGGACACCCAATAGCTATCAGCCCCAGCATTTT; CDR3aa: CASGTPNSYQPQHF
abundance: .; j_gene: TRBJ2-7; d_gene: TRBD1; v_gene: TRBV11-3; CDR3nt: TGTGCCAGCAGCCGGGGACAGATTCACGAGCAGTACTTC; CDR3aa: CASSRGQIHEQYF
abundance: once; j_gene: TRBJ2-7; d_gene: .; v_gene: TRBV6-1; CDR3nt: TGTGCCAGCAGTTTAGGATCTTTTCCCTACGAGCAGTACTTC; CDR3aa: CASSLGSFPYEQYF
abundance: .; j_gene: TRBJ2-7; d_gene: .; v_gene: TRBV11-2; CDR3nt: TGTGCCAGCAGCCAGGGACTCCACCTTGGCCACGAGCAGTACTTC; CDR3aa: CASSQGLHLGHEQYF
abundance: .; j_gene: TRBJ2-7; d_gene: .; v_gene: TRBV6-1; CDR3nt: TGTGCCAGCAGTGAACTGAGCTACGAGCAGTACTTC; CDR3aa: CASSELSYEQYF
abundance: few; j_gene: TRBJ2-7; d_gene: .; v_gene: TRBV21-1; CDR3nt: TGTGCCAGCAGCGAGAGGGACGCCTTC; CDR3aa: CASSERDAF
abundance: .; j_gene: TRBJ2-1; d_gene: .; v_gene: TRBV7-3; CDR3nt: TGTGCCAGCAGCTTATACTCCACCAGCTCCTACAATGAGCAGTTCTTC; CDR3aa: CASSLYSTSSYNEQFF
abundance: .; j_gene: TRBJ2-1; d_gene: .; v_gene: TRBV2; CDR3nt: TGTGCCAGCAGACTAACAGGGAGCTCCTACAATGAGCAGTTCTTC; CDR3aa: CASRLTGSSYNEQFF
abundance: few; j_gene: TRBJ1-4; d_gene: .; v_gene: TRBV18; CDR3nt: TGTGCCAGCTCACCACGGAAAACCGAGGAAAAACTGTTTTTT; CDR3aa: CASSPRKTEEKLFF
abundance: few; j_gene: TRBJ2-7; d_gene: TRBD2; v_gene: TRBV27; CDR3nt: TGTGCCAGCAGTTTTAGGAGCGGGAGTCTTTACGAGCAGTACTTC; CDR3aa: CASSFRSGSLYEQYF
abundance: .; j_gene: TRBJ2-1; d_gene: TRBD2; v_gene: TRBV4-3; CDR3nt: TGCGCCAGCAGCCAAGCGGTGGTAGCGGGTTACTACAATGAGCAGTTCTTC; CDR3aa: CASSQAVVAGYYNEQFF
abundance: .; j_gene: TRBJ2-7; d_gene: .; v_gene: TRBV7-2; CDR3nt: TGTGCCAGCAGCTACCAAGGGCCGGGGAGGCAGTACTTC; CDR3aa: CASSYQGPGRQYF
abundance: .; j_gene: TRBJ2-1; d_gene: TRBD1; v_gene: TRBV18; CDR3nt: TGTGCCAGCTCGGTGGGACAGAGTGAGCAGTTCTTC; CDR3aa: CASSVGQSEQFF
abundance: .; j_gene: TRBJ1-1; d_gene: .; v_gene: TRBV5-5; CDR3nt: TGTGCCAGCAGCTTTGGCGGGCGGGGGAACACTGAAGCTTTCTTT; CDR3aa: CASSFGGRGNTEAFF
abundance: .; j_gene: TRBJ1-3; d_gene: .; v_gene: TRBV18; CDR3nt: TGTGCCAGCTCACCACGCCCGTCTCCCGGGGCTGGAAACACCATATATTTT; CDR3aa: CASSPRPSPGAGNTIYF
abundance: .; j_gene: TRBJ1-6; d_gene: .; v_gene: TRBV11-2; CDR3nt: TGTGCCAGCAGCTTAGATTCTAGGGGGTTTAAGTCACCCCTCCACTTT; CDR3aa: CASSLDSRGFKSPLHF
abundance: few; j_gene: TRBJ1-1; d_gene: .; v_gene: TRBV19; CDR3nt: TGTGCCAGTTGCCCGACCTTAAACACTGAAGCTTTCTTT; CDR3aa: CASCPTLNTEAFF
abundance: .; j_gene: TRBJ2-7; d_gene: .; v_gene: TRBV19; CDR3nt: TGTGCCAGTAGTAGGGCTGATTCCTACGAGCAGTACTTC; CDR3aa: CASSRADSYEQYF
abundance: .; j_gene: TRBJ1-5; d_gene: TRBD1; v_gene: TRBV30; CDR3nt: TGTGCCTGGGCGTCACAGGGGGATCAGCCCCAGCATTTT; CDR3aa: CAWASQGDQPQHF
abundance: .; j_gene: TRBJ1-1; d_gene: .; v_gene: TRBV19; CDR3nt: TGTGCCAGTAGTATACGGGGAGGGGACACTGAAGCTTTCTTT; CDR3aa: CASSIRGGDTEAFF
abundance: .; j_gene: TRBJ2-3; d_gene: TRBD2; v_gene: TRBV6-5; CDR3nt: TGTGCCAGCAGCCTTATAGCGGGGGTAAGCGGTACGCAGTATTTT; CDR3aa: CASSLIAGVSGTQYF
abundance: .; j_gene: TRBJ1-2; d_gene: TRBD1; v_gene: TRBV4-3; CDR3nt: TGCGCCAGCAGCCCTCAGGGACAGGGGTTCTATGGCTACACCTTC; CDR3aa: CASSPQGQGFYGYTF
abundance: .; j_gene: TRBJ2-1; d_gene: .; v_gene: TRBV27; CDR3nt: TGTGCCAGCACCCGGAGAGGAGTCAGTAATGAGCAGTTCTTC; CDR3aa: CASTRRGVSNEQFF
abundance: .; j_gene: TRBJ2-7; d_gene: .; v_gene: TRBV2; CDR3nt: TGTGCCAGCAGTGAGCGGGTCCTCTCCTACGAGCAGTACTTC; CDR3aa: CASSERVLSYEQYF
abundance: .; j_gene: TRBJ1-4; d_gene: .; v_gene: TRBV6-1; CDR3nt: TGTGCCAGCAGTGAGCACAGGGATCTTAATAATGAAAAACTGTTTTTT; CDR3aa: CASSEHRDLNNEKLFF
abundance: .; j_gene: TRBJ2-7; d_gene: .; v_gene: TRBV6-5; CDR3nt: TGTGCCAGCAGTTTACAGACCTACGAGCAGTACTTC; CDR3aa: CASSLQTYEQYF
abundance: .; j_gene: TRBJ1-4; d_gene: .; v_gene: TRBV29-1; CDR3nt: TGCAGCGTCGCTGGGGAATTTAATGAAAAACTGTTTTTT; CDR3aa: CSVAGEFNEKLFF
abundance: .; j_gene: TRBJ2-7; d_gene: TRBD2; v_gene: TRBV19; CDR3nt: TGTGCCAGTAGAGGGCGGGAGGCGCCCTACGAGCAGTACTTC; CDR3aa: CASRGREAPYEQYF
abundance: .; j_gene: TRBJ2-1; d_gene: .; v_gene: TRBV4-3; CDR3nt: TGCGCCAGCAGCCAAAGGGACGGGAGCTCCTCCAATGAGCAGTTCTTC; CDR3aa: CASSQRDGSSSNEQFF
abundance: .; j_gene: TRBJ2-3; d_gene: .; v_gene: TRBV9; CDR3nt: TGTGCCAGCAACTCGGACACAGATACGCAGTATTTT; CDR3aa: CASNSDTDTQYF